What follows are 12 T cell receptor beta chains derived from one specimen sequenced in a study of T-cell reconstitution after alpha-beta-depleted transplantation in children. Library preparation (for TCRbeta) was performed with unique molecular identifiers. TCRdb reprocessed the PCR reads via MiXCR and lists one record per CDR3 protein. The sample consists of about 70,000 distinct CDR3 sequences, approximately 10% of them appearing once. Sequencing used PBMCs, obtained before TCRalphabeta/CD19-depleted stem cell transplant. All receptors come from a boy aged 5-17 years with acute myeloid leukemia, due to receive a stem cell transplant.

The chain recombines TRBV11-1 with TRBJ2-4; TRBD1 is a possible D gene (7 bases). The V gene lost 5 bases and the J gene lost 1 base, with 15 bases spanning the gap. The CDR3 covers 16 residues. Germline V lookup: CDR1 SGHAT, CDR2 FQDESV (reference sequence). The CDR3: CASSPGGGQAKNIQYF. The CDR3 DNA follows: TGTGCCAGCAGCCCCGGAGGGGGCCAGGCCAAAAACATTCAGTACTTC.

This clonotype showed up many times. The V call is TRBV12-3 or TRBV12-4, the J call TRBJ2-2; D ambiguous. V was clipped by 0 bases and J by 1 base, with 3 bases between them. There are 14 residues in the CDR3. As DNA, the CDR3 is TGTGCCAGCAGTTTAGCCAGGAACACCGGGGAGCTGTTTTTT. Protein: CASSLARNTGELFF.

The J gene is TRBJ1-2, the V gene TRBV20-1; D is ambiguous. This CDR3 region has 15 residues. The V end lost 5 bases, the J end lost 1 base, and 17 bases lay between the germline ends. Germline CDR1 DFQATT, CDR2 SNEGSKA (reference sequence). The CDR3 DNA is TGCAGTGCTCCCGCCGAAGGCAGCCTTAACTATGGCTACACCTTC. It translates to CSAPAEGSLNYGYTF.

Many counts were recorded for this clonotype. The CDR3 here is CASSQVRGHYGYTF. The CDR3 DNA is TGTGCCAGCAGCCAAGTGCGGGGTCACTATGGCTACACCTTC. The chain is built from TRBV3-1 and TRBJ1-2, with D uncertain. CDR1 and CDR2 from the germline V gene are LGHDT and YNNKEL (reference sequence). Trimming removed 1 base from V and 3 bases from J, with 9 bases in between. The CDR3 spans 14 residues.

There are many counts of this clonotype. The rearrangement uses TRBV11-2 and TRBJ2-1; D tentatively reads TRBD1 or TRBD2 (5 bases each). This CDR3 has 17 amino acids. Germline-derived CDR1 and CDR2 are SGHAT and FQNNGV. V lost 1 base to trimming and J lost 0 bases, with 13 bases between them. The CDR3 DNA reads as TGTGCCAGCAGCTTAGTGGGGACCAGGAGCTCCTACAATGAGCAGTTCTTC. Its protein product is CASSLVGTRSSYNEQFF.

This clonotype was seen ten or more times. This chain uses TRBV4-2 with TRBJ1-2; weak D call: TRBD1 (6 bases). The CDR3 has 15 amino acids. Between the trimmed V and J ends, which lost 1 base and 4 bases, there was a span of 13 bases. Germline V lookup: CDR1 LGHNA, CDR2 YNFKEQ. The CDR3 nucleotides read TGTGCCAGCAGCCAAGTGGGGCAGGGGACCTATGGCTACACCTTC. Protein product: CASSQVGQGTYGYTF.

The table lists this clonotype with a count of one. This chain links TRBV3-1 with TRBJ1-2; the D gene is possibly TRBD1 (6 bases). The CDR3 loop spans 15 amino acids. The germline V and J ends were trimmed by 10 bases and 3 bases, with 21 bases remaining between them. CDR1 LGHDT and CDR2 YNNKEL come from the germline V gene (reference sequence). CDR3 amino acids: CATCQDPGADYGYTF. The CDR3 nucleotides read TGTGCCACCTGCCAAGATCCGGGGGCGGACTATGGCTACACCTTC.

There are many counts of this clonotype. The chain joins TRBV6-1 to TRBJ2-1; 7 nucleotides agree with TRBD1. CDR3 length: 13 residues. CDR1 and CDR2 from the germline V gene are MNHNS and SASEGT. The V gene end was trimmed by 5 bases and the J gene end by 4 bases; junction bases not matched to a gene: 2. The CDR3 coding sequence is TGTGCCAGCAGTAGGGACAGATACAATGAGCAGTTCTTC. Amino acids: CASSRDRYNEQFF.

This clonotype appeared many times. This chain joins TRBV11-1 and TRBJ2-5; 14 nucleotides align to TRBD2. The germline V gene encodes CDR1 SGHAT and CDR2 FQDESV (reference sequence). This CDR3 contains 18 residues. V lost 2 bases to trimming and J lost 4 bases; unmatched junction nucleotides: 9. The CDR3 nucleotides are TGTGCCAGCAGCTTAATGTCGGGACTAGCGGGAGTTGGAGAGACCCAGTACTTC. It encodes CASSLMSGLAGVGETQYF. Full variable domain (rest looked up from reference TRBV11-1 and TRBJ2-5): EAEVAQSPRYKITEKSQAVAFWCDPISGHATLYWYRQILGQGPELLVQFQDESVVDDSQLPKDRFSAERLKGVDSTLKIQPAELGDSAMYLCASSLMSGLAGVGETQYFGPGTRLLVL.

This clonotype was detected many times. V gene TRBV12-3 or TRBV12-4 combines with J gene TRBJ2-2; the D gene could be TRBD1 or TRBD2 (5 bases each). The CDR3 contains 14 residues. Deletions cut 3 bases from V and 6 bases from J, with 11 bases between. The chain's CDR3 is CASSLGPSPGELFF. The CDR3 DNA reads as TGTGCCAGCAGTTTGGGACCATCCCCCGGGGAGCTGTTTTTT.

In this sample, this clonotype turned up many times. The chain is built from TRBV6-5 and TRBJ1-6; D remains ambiguous. Germline values: CDR1 MNHEY, CDR2 SVGAGI. This CDR3 comprises 14 residues. The V end lost 10 bases, the J end lost 0 bases, and 10 bases lay between the germline ends. CDR3 region: CATRESSYNSPLHF. DNA for the CDR3: TGTGCCACGCGAGAAAGCTCCTATAATTCACCCCTCCACTTT.

This clonotype appeared many times. The chain is built from TRBV29-1 and TRBJ2-7; 9 bases map to TRBD1. CDR1 is SQVTM, CDR2 ANQGSEA, per germline. V shed 0 bases and J 2 bases; nucleotides not matched to a gene: 8. The CDR3 is made up of 16 amino acids. CDR3 sequence: CSVEDLRQGGPYEQYF. CDR3 DNA: TGCAGCGTTGAAGATCTTCGACAGGGGGGTCCCTACGAGCAGTACTTC.